The 13 T cell receptor beta chains below were found in one sample sequenced in a study of blood T cell repertoires in COVID-19 (dated by TCRdb to the early 2020s). Libraries were built with the immunoSEQ multiplex PCR assay. The source is immuneACCESS, and TCRdb retained only in-frame sequences with V and J called. Part of the clones is not carried over; for the studies checked, unresolved V genes explain less than half of this, and the remainder is unexplained. The sample contains 250,000 or so clones, around 87% of them found a single time. The top ten constitute 1.5% to 2% of the sample. Sequencing was done on a sample of PBMCs or T cells enriched from blood (not recorded which). The source is a woman between 50 and 59 years old who had recovered from COVID-19.

The rearrangement uses TRBV19 and TRBJ2-7; 7 positions agree with TRBD2. This CDR3 spans 15 amino acids. Trimming removed 1 base from V and 3 bases from J; junction bases left unmatched: 6. Germline V gives CDR1 LNHDA, CDR2 SQIVND (reference sequence). Here the CDR3 reads CASSIGTGTNYEQYF. The CDR3 DNA follows: TGTGCCAGTAGTATAGGAACCGGGACTAACTACGAGCAGTACTTC.

CDR3 in DNA: TGTGCCAGTAGTCCAGCCACAGGGTTCTCGGAGACCCAGTACTTC. Encoded protein: CASSPATGFSETQYF. V gene TRBV19 combines with J gene TRBJ2-5, with TRBD1 as a possible D gene (6 bases). In germline, CDR1 is LNHDA, CDR2 SQIVND (reference sequence). CDR3 length equals 15 residues. The germline V and J ends were trimmed by 5 bases and 5 bases, with 18 bases remaining between them.

About this clone: One end of the junction varies from germline; a read error may be responsible. The chain has TRBV30 and TRBJ1-1; 8 bases are shared with TRBD1. Looked up from germline, CDR1 is GTSNPN and CDR2 is SVGIG (reference sequence). The CDR3 runs to 16 residues. CDR3 DNA sequence: TGTGCCCGGAGCCAGACAAGGACAGGGCGTAACACTGAAGCTTTCTTT. It is translated as CARSQTRTGRNTEAFF.

V gene TRBV2 combines with J gene TRBJ2-6, with TRBD1 as a possible D gene (5 bases). Germline CDR1 and CDR2: SNHLY and FYNNEI. Trimming left V 7 bases short and J 2 bases short, with 6 bases between. This CDR3 region has 13 residues. CDR3 sequence reads: CASTRAGANVLTF. The CDR3 nucleotides are TGTGCCAGCACCAGGGCTGGGGCCAACGTCCTGACTTTC.

V and J are TRBV29-1 and TRBJ1-3; the D gene is possibly TRBD1 (6 bases). This CDR3 comprises 13 residues. V lost 6 bases to trimming and J lost 1 base, with 10 bases between them. Germline V gene lookup returns CDR1 SQVTM and CDR2 ANQGSEA. This chain's CDR3 is CSVSQGSGNTIYF. DNA for the CDR3: TGCAGCGTCAGTCAGGGGTCTGGAAACACCATATATTTT.

The J gene is TRBJ2-4, the V gene TRBV10-3; 10 bases match TRBD2. CDR1 and CDR2 from the germline V gene are ENHRY and SYGVKD. This CDR3 region has 17 residues. Trimming took 0 bases from V and 3 from J; bases not matched to a gene: 5. The CDR3 reads CAISESLAGVVKNIQYF. CDR3 nucleotide sequence: TGTGCCATCAGTGAGTCGCTAGCGGGAGTTGTCAAAAACATTCAGTACTTC.

The chain joins TRBV7-2 to TRBJ1-5; D is undetermined. Germline CDR1 SGHTA, CDR2 FQGNSA. The CDR3 contains 15 residues. V lost 2 bases and J 7 bases, leaving 15 bases between the germline ends. DNA for the CDR3: TGTGCCAGCAGCTTATCTAGTAGCGAGGGCCAGCCCCAGCATTTT. This encodes CASSLSSSEGQPQHF.

Details on this clone: A junction end diverges from the germline sequence, so it may reflect a read error. The chain combines TRBV7-7 with TRBJ2-1; 7 nucleotides agree with TRBD2. Germline CDR1 and CDR2: SSHAT and FNYEAQ (reference sequence). The length of the CDR3 is 15 residues. CDR3 nucleotides: TGTGCTAGCAGCCCGGAGCGGGGTATCTACAATGAGCAGTTCTTC. Its translation: CASSPERGIYNEQFF.

The chain employs TRBV7-2 and TRBJ1-5; 10 bases fit TRBD1. CDR3 length equals 15 residues. Germline V gene data show CDR1 as SGHTA and CDR2 as FQGNSA. Trimming removed 2 bases from V and 4 bases from J; junction bases left unmatched: 2. CDR3 protein: CASSLRGQGNQPQHF. Here the CDR3 DNA reads TGTGCCAGCAGCTTAAGGGGACAGGGGAATCAGCCCCAGCATTTT.

V usage is TRBV3-1 (or the pseudogene TRBV3-2) and J usage is TRBJ1-1, with D tentatively TRBD1 (5 bases). The V gene lost 0 bases and the J gene lost 3 bases, with 20 bases spanning the gap. CDR1 and CDR2 (germline): LGHDT, YNNKEL (reference sequence). This CDR3 spans 18 amino acids. The CDR3 DNA sequence: TGTGCCAGCAGCCAAGAGGGGCCGGACGCCCGACGGGACACTGAAGCTTTCTTT. Its translation: CASSQEGPDARRDTEAFF.

The rearrangement links TRBV6-6 to TRBJ1-3; D gene unclear. Trimming cost V 5 bases and J 1 base, with 6 bases left between them. This CDR3 is 13 amino acids long. Germline V gene lookup returns CDR1 MNHNY and CDR2 SVGAGI (reference sequence). The CDR3 nucleotides read TGTGCCAGCAGTCTGAGGTCTGGAAACACCATATATTTT. Its protein product is CASSLRSGNTIYF.

This sequence joins TRBV4-1 and TRBJ2-1, with 14 bases aligning to TRBD2. Trimming took 4 bases from V and 10 from J; bases not matched to a gene: 6. CDR3 size: 15 residues. Germline values: CDR1 MGHRA, CDR2 YSYEKL. CDR3 residues: CASSRGLAGAGEQFF. The CDR3 region has the DNA TGCGCCAGCAGCCGGGGACTAGCGGGAGCAGGGGAGCAGTTCTTC.

The V call is TRBV20-1, the J call TRBJ2-7, with D possibly being TRBD2 (6 bases). The CDR3 covers 13 residues. V was clipped by 3 bases and J by 4 bases, with 13 bases between them. Germline-derived CDR1 and CDR2 are DFQATT and SNEGSKA (reference sequence). CDR3 coding DNA: TGCAGTGCTAGTGTCGGGGGAGGATACGAGCAGTACTTC. It codes for CSASVGGGYEQYF.